This TCR beta chain was identified in a study of cytomegalovirus exposure and HLA in healthy donors. With 60 Vbeta and 13 Jbeta primers, the PCR was carried out. Using immunoSEQ multiplex PCR, the repertoire was profiled, and TCRdb retains in-frame clones only, with some absent. The table lists 150,000 to 200,000 clones, roughly 80% of them singletons, with about 10% in the top ten. This CDR3 contains 16 residues. The germline CDR1 and CDR2 sequences are SGHNT and YYREEE (reference sequence). The J segment lost 3 bases and the V segment lost 4 bases, leaving 7 bases of the junction unmatched. J is TRBJ2-1 and V is TRBV5-4; 10 nucleotides line up with TRBD2. The sequencing sample was made of PBMCs. The receptor was derived from a man younger than 30 in good health and CMV-seropositive. CDR3 sequence reads: CASSGATSGHYNEQFF. In DNA, the CDR3 is TGTGCCAGCAGCGGGGCGACTAGCGGGCACTACAATGAGCAGTTCTTC.